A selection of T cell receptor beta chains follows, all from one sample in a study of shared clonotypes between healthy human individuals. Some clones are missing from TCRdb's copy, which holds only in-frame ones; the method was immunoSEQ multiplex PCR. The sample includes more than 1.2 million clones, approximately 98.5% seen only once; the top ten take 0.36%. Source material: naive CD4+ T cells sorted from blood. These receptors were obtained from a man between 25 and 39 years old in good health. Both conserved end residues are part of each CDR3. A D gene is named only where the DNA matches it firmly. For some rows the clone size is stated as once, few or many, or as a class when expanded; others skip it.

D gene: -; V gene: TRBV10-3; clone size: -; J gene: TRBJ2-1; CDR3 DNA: TGTGCCATCAGTGAAGAGCGGCCCAACAATGAGCAGTTCTTC; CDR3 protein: CAISEERPNNEQFF
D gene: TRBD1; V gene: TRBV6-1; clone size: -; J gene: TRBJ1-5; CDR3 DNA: TGTGCCAGCAGCCTCCGGGACAGGGTACAGCCCCAGCATTTT; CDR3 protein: CASSLRDRVQPQHF
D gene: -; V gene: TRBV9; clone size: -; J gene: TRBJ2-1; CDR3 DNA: TGTGCCAGCAGCCCGTCTGGACAGCGCTTGGGGAATGAGCAGTTCTTC; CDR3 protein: CASSPSGQRLGNEQFF
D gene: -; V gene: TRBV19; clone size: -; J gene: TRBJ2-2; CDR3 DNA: TGTGCCAGTAGCCACGGCAGGGGGGTCAACACCGGGGAGCTGTTTTTT; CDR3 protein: CASSHGRGVNTGELFF
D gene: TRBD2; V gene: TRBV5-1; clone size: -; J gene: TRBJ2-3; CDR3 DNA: TGCGCCAGCAGCTCACCTAGCGGGAACACAGATACGCAGTATTTT; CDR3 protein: CASSSPSGNTDTQYF
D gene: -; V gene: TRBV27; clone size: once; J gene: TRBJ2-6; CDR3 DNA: TGTGCCAGCAGTTTACGTCAGGGGCTATCTGGGGCCAACGTCCTGACTTTC; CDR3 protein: CASSLRQGLSGANVLTF
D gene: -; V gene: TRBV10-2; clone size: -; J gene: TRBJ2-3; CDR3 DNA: TGCGCCAGCAGTGAGGCGGGAAGCACAGATACGCAGTATTTT; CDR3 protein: CASSEAGSTDTQYF
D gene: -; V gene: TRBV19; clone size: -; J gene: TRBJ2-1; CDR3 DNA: TGTGCCAGCGGCGGAACCTATTTGATTGAGCAGTTCTTC; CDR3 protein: CASGGTYLIEQFF
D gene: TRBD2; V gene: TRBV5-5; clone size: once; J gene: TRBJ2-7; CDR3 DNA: TGTGCCAGCAGCTTGGCCTCAGCAGCGGGACGTATCTTGGAGCAGTACTTC; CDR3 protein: CASSLASAAGRILEQYF
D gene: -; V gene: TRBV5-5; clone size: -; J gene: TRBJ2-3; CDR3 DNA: TGTGCCAGCAGCTTAGCGGGTACAGATACGCAGTATTTT; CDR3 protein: CASSLAGTDTQYF
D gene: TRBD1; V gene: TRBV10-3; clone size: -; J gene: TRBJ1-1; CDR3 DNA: TGTGCCATCAGTGAGCCCCATAGGGACAGGCGAAAGAACACTGAAGCTTTCTTT; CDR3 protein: CAISEPHRDRRKNTEAFF
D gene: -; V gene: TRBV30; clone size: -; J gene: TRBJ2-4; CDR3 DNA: TGTGCCTGGAGGGAGCCCCTAGCGATCCGTTCCATAGCCAAAAACATTCAGTACTTC; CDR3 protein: CAWREPLAIRSIAKNIQYF
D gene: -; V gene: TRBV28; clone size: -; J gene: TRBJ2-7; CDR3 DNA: TGTGCCGTCGGGGGCTACGAGCAGTACTTC; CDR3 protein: CAVGGYEQYF
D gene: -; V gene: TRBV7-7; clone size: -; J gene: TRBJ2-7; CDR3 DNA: TGTGCCAGCAGCCCTAATGTCATTTCCTACGAGCAGTACTTC; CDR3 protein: CASSPNVISYEQYF
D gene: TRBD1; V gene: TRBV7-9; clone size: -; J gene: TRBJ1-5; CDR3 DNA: TGTGCCAGCAGCTTAGGAGGGGGCGCTGGCAATCAGCCCCAGCATTTT; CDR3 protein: CASSLGGGAGNQPQHF
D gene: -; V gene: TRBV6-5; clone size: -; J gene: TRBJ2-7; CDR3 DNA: TGTGCCAGCAGTGGGGTGGGGGGAGGTGGCTACGAGCAGTACTTC; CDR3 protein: CASSGVGGGGYEQYF
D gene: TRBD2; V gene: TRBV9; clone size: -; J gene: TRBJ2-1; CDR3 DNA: TGTGCCAGCAGCGTGTATAGCGGGAGCTCCTACAATGAGCAGTTCTTC; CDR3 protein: CASSVYSGSSYNEQFF
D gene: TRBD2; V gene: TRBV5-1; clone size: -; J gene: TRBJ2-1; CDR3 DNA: TGCGCCAGCAGCTTGATCGCGGGAGGATCCCACAATGAGCAGTTCTTC; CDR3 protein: CASSLIAGGSHNEQFF
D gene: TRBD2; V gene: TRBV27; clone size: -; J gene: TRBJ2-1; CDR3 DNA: TGTGCCAGCAGTCTCCGACTAGCGGGAGCCCCAGACAATGAGCAGTTCTTC; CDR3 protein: CASSLRLAGAPDNEQFF
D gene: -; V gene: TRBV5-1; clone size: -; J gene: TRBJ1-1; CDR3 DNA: TGCGCCAGCAATGGTAGGACAGAACCCTCCGGCCGGCACACTGAAGCTTTCTTT; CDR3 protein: CASNGRTEPSGRHTEAFF
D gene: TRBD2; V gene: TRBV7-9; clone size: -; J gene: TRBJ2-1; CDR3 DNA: TGTGCCATACAGCAGCAGCGGGAAGAAAATGAGCAGTTCTTC; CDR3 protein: CAIQQQREENEQFF
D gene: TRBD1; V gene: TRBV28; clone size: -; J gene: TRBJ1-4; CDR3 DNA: TGTGCCAGCAGTTTCCGGGACAGAGGAATGCGTGAAAAACTGTTTTTT; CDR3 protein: CASSFRDRGMREKLFF
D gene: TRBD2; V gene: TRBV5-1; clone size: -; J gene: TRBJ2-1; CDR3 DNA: TGCGCCAGCAGCCATAGCGGGAGTTGGGATGAGCAGTTCTTC; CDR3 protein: CASSHSGSWDEQFF
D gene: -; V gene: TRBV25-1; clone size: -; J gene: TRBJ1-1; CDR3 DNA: TGTGCCAGCAGTGAAGGAGCAGGGCTCGAAGCTTTCTTT; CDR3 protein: CASSEGAGLEAFF
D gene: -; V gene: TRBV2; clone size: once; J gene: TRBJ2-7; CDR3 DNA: TGTGCCAGCGTGGGGCAGGAGAACTACGAGCAGTACTTC; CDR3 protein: CASVGQENYEQYF
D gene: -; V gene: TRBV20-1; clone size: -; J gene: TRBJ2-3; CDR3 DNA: TGCAGTCCCTCGGTCACAGATACGCAGTATTTT; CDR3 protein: CSPSVTDTQYF
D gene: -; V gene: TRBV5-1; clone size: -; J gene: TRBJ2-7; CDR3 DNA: TGCGCCAGCAGCTTGGGGACAGCCTCAGCCTACGAGCAGTACTTC; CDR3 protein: CASSLGTASAYEQYF
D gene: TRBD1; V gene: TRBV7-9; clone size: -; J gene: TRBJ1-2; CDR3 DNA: TGTGCCAGCAGACAGGGGGACCTTATCGGCTACACCTTC; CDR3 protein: CASRQGDLIGYTF
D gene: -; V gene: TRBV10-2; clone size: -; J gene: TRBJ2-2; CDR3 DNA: TGCGCCAGCAGTGGTTTGGGAAACACCGGGGAGCTGTTTTTT; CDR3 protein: CASSGLGNTGELFF
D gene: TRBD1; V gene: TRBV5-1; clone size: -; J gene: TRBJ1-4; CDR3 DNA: TGCGCCAGCAGCCCTGGATCACCGCAGGGGGCAGGGGAAAAACTGTTTTTT; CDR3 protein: CASSPGSPQGAGEKLFF
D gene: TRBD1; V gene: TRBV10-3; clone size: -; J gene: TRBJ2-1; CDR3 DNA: TGTGCCATCAGTCTTGACAGGGGAAATGAGCAGTTCTTC; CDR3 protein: CAISLDRGNEQFF
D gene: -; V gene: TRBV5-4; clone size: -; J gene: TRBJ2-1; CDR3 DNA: TGTGCCAGCAGCTTAACCTCCAATGAGCAGTTCTTC; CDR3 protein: CASSLTSNEQFF
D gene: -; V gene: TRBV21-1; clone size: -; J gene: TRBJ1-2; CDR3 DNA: TGTGCCAGCACCGCGGGGTTGGACAGGGCCTCCATCTATGGCTACACCTTC; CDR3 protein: CASTAGLDRASIYGYTF
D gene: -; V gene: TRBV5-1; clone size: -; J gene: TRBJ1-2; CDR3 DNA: TGCGCCAGCAGCTTGGTAATCGGGGGCCTGTCTTATGGCTACACCTTC; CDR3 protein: CASSLVIGGLSYGYTF
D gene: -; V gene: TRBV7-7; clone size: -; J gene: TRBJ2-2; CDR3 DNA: TGTGCCAGCAGCTTAGTCGCGAACACCGGGGAGCTGTTTTTT; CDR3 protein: CASSLVANTGELFF
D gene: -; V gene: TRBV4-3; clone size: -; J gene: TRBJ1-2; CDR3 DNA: TGCGCCAGCAGCCAAGATAGGGGCGCCTATGGCTACACCTTC; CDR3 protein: CASSQDRGAYGYTF
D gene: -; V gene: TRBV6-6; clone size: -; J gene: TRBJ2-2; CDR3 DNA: TGTGCCAGCATTCGGACTGGTACCGGGGAGCTGTTTTTT; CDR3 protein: CASIRTGTGELFF
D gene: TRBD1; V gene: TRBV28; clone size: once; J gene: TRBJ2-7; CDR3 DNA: TGTGCCAGCAGTGAGGACAGGGGGCGCTTTAGCCCCTACGAGCAGTACTTC; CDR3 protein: CASSEDRGRFSPYEQYF
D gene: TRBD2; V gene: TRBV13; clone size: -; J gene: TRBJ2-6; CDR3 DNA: TGTGCCAGCAGCACCGTTATGAGACTAGCGGGGCCCTCTGGGGCCAACGTCCTGACTTTC; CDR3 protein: CASSTVMRLAGPSGANVLTF
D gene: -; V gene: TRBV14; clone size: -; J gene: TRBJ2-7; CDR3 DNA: TGTGCCAGCAGCCAGTTTTCAGAAGGAGAGGCGGCCTTGGATGCGCAGTACTTC; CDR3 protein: CASSQFSEGEAALDAQYF
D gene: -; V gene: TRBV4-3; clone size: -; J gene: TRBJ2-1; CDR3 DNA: TGCGCCAGCAGCCAGTCCTGGGTAGGCCCCTACAATGAGCAGTTCTTC; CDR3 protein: CASSQSWVGPYNEQFF
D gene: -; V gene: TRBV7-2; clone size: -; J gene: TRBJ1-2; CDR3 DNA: TGTGCCAGCAGCTTATATGGGCGGAAGGCCCATAGCTATGGCTACACCTTC; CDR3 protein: CASSLYGRKAHSYGYTF
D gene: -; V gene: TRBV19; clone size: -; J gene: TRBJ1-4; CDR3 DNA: TGTGCCAGTATCGGAAGGGATAATGAAAAACTGTTTTTT; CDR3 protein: CASIGRDNEKLFF
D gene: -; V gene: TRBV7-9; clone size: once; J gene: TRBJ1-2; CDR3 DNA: TGTGCCAGCAGCACCTCGTTAGAACTCTATGGCTACACCTTC; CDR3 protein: CASSTSLELYGYTF
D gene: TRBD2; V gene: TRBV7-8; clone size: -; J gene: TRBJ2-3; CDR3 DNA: TGTGCCAGCAGCCCGACTAATAGCGGGAAAGGAGATACGCAGTATTTT; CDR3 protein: CASSPTNSGKGDTQYF
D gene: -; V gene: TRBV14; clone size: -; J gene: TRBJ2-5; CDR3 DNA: TGTGCCAGCAGCCAGGTCGAGGACCCGCGGGAGACCCAGTACTTC; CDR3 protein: CASSQVEDPRETQYF
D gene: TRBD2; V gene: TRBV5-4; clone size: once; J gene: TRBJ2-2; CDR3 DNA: TGTGCCAGCAGCTTTCAAACTAGCGACACCGGGGAGCTGTTTTTT; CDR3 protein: CASSFQTSDTGELFF
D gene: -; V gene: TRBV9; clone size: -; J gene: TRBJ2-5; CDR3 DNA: TGTGCCAGCAGCGTAGGACAGTTAGAGACCCAGTACTTC; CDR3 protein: CASSVGQLETQYF
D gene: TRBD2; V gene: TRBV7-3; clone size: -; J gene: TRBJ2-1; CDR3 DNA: TGTGCCAGCAGCTCCCCGGGACTAGCAACCCCGCAGTTCTTC; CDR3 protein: CASSSPGLATPQFF
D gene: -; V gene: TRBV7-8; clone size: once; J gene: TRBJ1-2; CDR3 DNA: TGTGCCAGCAGCAATAACAGGGTCCCTAACTATGGCTACACCTTC; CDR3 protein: CASSNNRVPNYGYTF
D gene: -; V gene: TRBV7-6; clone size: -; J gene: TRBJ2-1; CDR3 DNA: TGTGCCAGCAGCTTAGGGAGCGGCTCCTACAATGAGCAGTTCTTC; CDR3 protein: CASSLGSGSYNEQFF
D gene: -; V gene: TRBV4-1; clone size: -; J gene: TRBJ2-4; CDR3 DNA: TGCGCCAGCAGCCAACGAAAGGGAACCAAAAACATTCAGTACTTC; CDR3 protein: CASSQRKGTKNIQYF
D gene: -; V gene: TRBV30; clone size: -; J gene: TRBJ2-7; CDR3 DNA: TGTGCCTGGAGTGTCAGGGGGGTCTACGAGCAGTACTTC; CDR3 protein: CAWSVRGVYEQYF
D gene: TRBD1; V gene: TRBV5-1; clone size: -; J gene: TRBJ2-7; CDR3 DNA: TGCGCCAGCAGCCTCAGTCCCGGGACAGGGACCTACGAGCAGTACTTC; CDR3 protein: CASSLSPGTGTYEQYF
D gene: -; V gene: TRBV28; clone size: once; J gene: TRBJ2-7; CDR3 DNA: TGTGCCAGCAGTTTACAGTCGGCTGTGCAGTACTTC; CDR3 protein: CASSLQSAVQYF
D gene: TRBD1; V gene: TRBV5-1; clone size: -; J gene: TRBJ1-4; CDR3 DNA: TGCGCCAGCAGCTCCGGACAGGTTAATGAAAAACTGTTTTTT; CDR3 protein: CASSSGQVNEKLFF
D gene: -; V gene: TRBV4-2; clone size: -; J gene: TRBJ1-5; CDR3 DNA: TGTGCCAGCAGCCAAGGGCAGGGCAATCAGCCCCAGCATTTT; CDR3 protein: CASSQGQGNQPQHF
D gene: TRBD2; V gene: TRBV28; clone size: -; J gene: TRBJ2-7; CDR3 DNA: TGTGCCAGCAGTTTACAAGGGACTAGCGGTTACGAGCAGTACTTC; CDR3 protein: CASSLQGTSGYEQYF